A selection of T cell receptor beta chains follows, all from one sample in a study of blood T cells in healthy people across ages. TCRdb reprocessed the 5' RACE reads via MiXCR and lists one record per CDR3 protein. The repertoire holds around 1.7 million distinct CDR3 sequences, with roughly 27% as singletons. Input material: blood. The receptor set was obtained from a woman in her twenties or thirties in good health. Each CDR3 is given with its conserved first and last residue. Each record gives: V gene, J gene, clone size, D gene, CDR3 DNA, CDR3 protein. The D gene is left open where the match is weak. The size entry is marked missing in some rows and otherwise reads once, few, many or a size class.

TRBV5-1	TRBJ1-1	NA	TRBD1	TGCGCCAGCAGCTCAATCGGGACAGGGGTAATGAACACTGAAGCTTTCTTT	CASSSIGTGVMNTEAFF
TRBV20-1	TRBJ2-3	many	TRBD2	TGCAGTGCTGAATCGGGCGGCGGGAGAATTACCACAGATACGCAGTATTTT	CSAESGGGRITTDTQYF
TRBV28	TRBJ2-1	few	TRBD2	TGTGCTACGACCGACCATGGCGGGGGCTCCTACAATGAGCAGTTCTTC	CATTDHGGGSYNEQFF
TRBV28	TRBJ1-2	NA	TRBD1	TGTGCCAGCAGTCAGCTGTCGACAGGGATCTATGGCTACACCTTC	CASSQLSTGIYGYTF
TRBV4-1	TRBJ2-7	NA	NA	TGCGCCAGCAGCCGCCCAGCCCTCCACGAGCAGTACTTC	CASSRPALHEQYF
TRBV7-9	TRBJ2-5	NA	TRBD1	TGTGCCAGCAGCACTCTGGACAGGGCCGCCCTGGAGACCCAGTACTTC	CASSTLDRAALETQYF
TRBV7-2	TRBJ2-2	NA	NA	TGTGCCAGCAGCGCTGAGTATGGCGGGGAGCTGTTTTTT	CASSAEYGGELFF
TRBV14	TRBJ2-5	NA	NA	TGTGCCAGCAAAAAGGGGACTGGGCTAGCCGTTGAGACCCAGTACTTC	CASKKGTGLAVETQYF
TRBV6-2/TRBV6-3	TRBJ1-2	few	NA	TGTGCCAGCAGTTTCGCCCGGAGCTATGGCTACACCTTC	CASSFARSYGYTF
TRBV20-1	TRBJ2-3	few	NA	TGCAGTGCAAGATTACAGGAGCCTAGCACAGATACGCAGTATTTT	CSARLQEPSTDTQYF
TRBV28	TRBJ2-5	NA	TRBD2	TGTGCCAGCAGTTTACTGCCTAGCGGCACCTTTGGAGAGCAGTACTTC	CASSLLPSGTFGEQYF
TRBV6-6	TRBJ2-7	many	NA	TGTGCCAGCAGTGCCCTCCACGAGCAGTACTTC	CASSALHEQYF
TRBV12-3/TRBV12-4	TRBJ2-7	NA	TRBD1	TGTGCCAGCAGAGCCTGGGGGACAGGCTACGAGCAGTACTTC	CASRAWGTGYEQYF
TRBV20-1	TRBJ1-6	NA	NA	TGCAGTGCAATCATGGGGGGAGGGTCCTATAATTCACCCCTCCACTTT	CSAIMGGGSYNSPLHF
TRBV4-1	TRBJ2-1	NA	TRBD1	TGCGCCAGCAGCCAAGCACCGGGAGGGGCACGGGACAGGGGCTACAATGAGCAGTTCTTC	CASSQAPGGARDRGYNEQFF
TRBV6-6	TRBJ1-1	few	NA	TGTGCCAGCACTAGCATCGTGAACACTGAAGCTTTCTTT	CASTSIVNTEAFF
TRBV10-3	TRBJ2-1	few	NA	TGTGCCATCAGGGTGAGCCGGGACAATGAGCAGTTCTTC	CAIRVSRDNEQFF
TRBV18	TRBJ2-7	NA	TRBD2	TGTGCCAGCTCACACGGGACTAGCGGGAGTATCAACGAGCAGTACTTC	CASSHGTSGSINEQYF
TRBV12-3/TRBV12-4	TRBJ2-1	NA	NA	TGTGCCAGCAGTTCCCGCGCACAGAGCTCCTACGAGCAGTTCTTC	CASSSRAQSSYEQFF
TRBV7-2	TRBJ2-7	NA	NA	TGTGCCAGCAGCTTAGAAGGTCGCCTGTACTTC	CASSLEGRLYF
TRBV27	TRBJ2-3	NA	TRBD1	TGTGCCAGCAGTTTAGCTCCGGGACAGATCAGCCCAGATACGCAGTATTTT	CASSLAPGQISPDTQYF
TRBV5-1	TRBJ2-3	few	NA	TGCGCCAGCAAGACTAGTTGGGCAGATACGCAGTATTTT	CASKTSWADTQYF
TRBV6-6	TRBJ1-4	few	TRBD1	TGTGCCAGCAGTGGACAGGGGTCTAATGAAAAACTGTTTTTT	CASSGQGSNEKLFF
TRBV2	TRBJ1-2	NA	NA	TGTGCCAGCAGTGAAGTATGGTGGAGGAGCGGTGGCTACACCTTC	CASSEVWWRSGGYTF
TRBV6-2/TRBV6-3	TRBJ2-4	many	TRBD2	TGTGCCAGCACCGGGACTAGGGGAAACATTCAGTACTTC	CASTGTRGNIQYF
TRBV2	TRBJ2-1	NA	NA	TGTGCCAGCAGAACTCCGGGACTTGAGAGCTCCTACAATGAGCAGTTCTTC	CASRTPGLESSYNEQFF
TRBV5-1	TRBJ2-1	NA	NA	TGCGCCAGCAGCTTCGACTGGAATGAGCAGTTCTTC	CASSFDWNEQFF
TRBV10-2	TRBJ2-7	few	TRBD2	TGCGCCAGCAGCGCTAGCGGGGGGATCTACGAGCAGTACTTC	CASSASGGIYEQYF
TRBV5-4	TRBJ2-1	NA	NA	TGTGCCAGCAGCTTAGGGGGGGACATGAGGGGCAATGAGCAGTTCTTC	CASSLGGDMRGNEQFF
TRBV6-5	TRBJ2-6	few	NA	TGTGCCAGCAGTTACTCGAAGGGTGGTCCTTCTGGGGCCAACGTCCTGACTTTC	CASSYSKGGPSGANVLTF